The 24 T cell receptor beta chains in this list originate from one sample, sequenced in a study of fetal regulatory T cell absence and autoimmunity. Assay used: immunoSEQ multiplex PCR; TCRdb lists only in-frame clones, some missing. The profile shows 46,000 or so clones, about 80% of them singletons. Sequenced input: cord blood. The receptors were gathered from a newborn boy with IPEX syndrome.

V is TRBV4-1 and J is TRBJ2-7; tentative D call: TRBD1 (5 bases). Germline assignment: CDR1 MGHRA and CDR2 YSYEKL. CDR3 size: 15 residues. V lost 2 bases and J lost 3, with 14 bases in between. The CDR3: CASSQSRQSYYEQYF. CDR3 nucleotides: TGCGCCAGCAGCCAAAGTCGACAGTCTTACTACGAGCAGTACTTC.

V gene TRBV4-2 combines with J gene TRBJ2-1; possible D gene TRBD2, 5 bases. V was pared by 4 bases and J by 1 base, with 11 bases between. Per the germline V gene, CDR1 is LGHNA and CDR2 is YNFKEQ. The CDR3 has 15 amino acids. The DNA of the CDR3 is TGTGCCAGCAGCCCCGGGAATTGGTCCTACAATGAGCAGTTCTTC. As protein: CASSPGNWSYNEQFF.

The CDR3 nucleotides read TGTGCCAGTAGTCCCCCGGGACAGAGGAATGAAAAACTGTTTTTT. This codes for CASSPPGQRNEKLFF. V is TRBV19 and J is TRBJ1-4, with 7 bases that match TRBD1. The CDR3 loop spans 15 amino acids. Germline-derived CDR1 and CDR2 are LNHDA and SQIVND (reference sequence). With V trimmed by 5 bases and J by 5 bases, 8 bases remained unmatched.

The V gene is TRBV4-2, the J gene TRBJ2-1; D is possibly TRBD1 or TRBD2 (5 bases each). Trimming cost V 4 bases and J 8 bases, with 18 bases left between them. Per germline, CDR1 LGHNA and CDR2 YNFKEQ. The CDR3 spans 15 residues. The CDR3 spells CASSLDGAVFYEQFF. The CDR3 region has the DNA TGTGCCAGCAGCCTGGACGGGGCCGTATTCTATGAGCAGTTCTTC.

The CDR3 loop reads CASSSRTGRYNEQFF. In nucleotides, the CDR3 is TGTGCCAGCAGCTCTCGGACAGGGAGGTACAATGAGCAGTTCTTC. The chain links TRBV9 to TRBJ2-1, with TRBD1 matching 8 bases. Germline loops: CDR1 SGDLS, CDR2 YYNGEE. The CDR3 covers 15 residues. The V and J ends lost 4 bases and 4 bases, in that order; junction bases with no gene match: 7. Full variable domain (outside the CDR3, taken from reference TRBV9 and TRBJ2-1): DSGVTQTPKHLITATGQRVTLRCSPRSGDLSVYWYQQSLDQGLQFLIQYYNGEERAKGNILERFSAQQFPDLHSELNLSSLELGDSALYFCASSSRTGRYNEQFFGPGTRLTVL.

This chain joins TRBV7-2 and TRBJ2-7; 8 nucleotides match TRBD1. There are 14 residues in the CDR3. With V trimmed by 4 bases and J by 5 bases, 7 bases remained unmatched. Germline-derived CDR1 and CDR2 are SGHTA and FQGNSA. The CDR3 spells CASSSPTGADEQYF. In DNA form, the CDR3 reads TGTGCCAGCAGCTCACCGACAGGGGCCGACGAGCAGTACTTC.

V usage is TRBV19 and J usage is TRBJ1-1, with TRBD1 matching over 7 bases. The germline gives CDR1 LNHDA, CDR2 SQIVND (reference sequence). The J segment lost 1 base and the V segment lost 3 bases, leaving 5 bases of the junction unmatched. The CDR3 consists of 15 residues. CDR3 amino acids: CASSIWTGTNTEAFF. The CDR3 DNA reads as TGTGCCAGTAGTATTTGGACAGGTACGAACACTGAAGCTTTCTTT.

The CDR3 is CASSLGGAETQYF. The CDR3 nucleotides read TGCGCCAGCAGCTTGGGGGGCGCAGAGACCCAGTACTTC. The chain joins TRBV5-1 to TRBJ2-5, with D maybe TRBD1 (5 bases). The V and J ends lost 0 bases and 4 bases respectively, with 7 bases between them. Germline V gene sequence: CDR1 SGHRS, CDR2 YFSETQ. This CDR3 spans 13 amino acids.

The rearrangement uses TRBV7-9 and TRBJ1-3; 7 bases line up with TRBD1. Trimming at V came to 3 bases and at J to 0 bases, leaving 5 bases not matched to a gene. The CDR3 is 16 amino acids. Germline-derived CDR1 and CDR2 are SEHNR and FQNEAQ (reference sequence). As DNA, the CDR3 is TGTGCCAGCAGCTTTTCGACAGGGTTCTCTGGAAACACCATATATTTT. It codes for CASSFSTGFSGNTIYF.

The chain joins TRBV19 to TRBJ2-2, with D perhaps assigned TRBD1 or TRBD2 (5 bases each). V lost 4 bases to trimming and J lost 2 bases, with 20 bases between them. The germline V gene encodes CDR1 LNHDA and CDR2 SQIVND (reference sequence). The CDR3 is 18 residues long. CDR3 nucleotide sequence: TGTGCCAGTAGTACTCGGGACCGTGGCGACGCTAACACCGGGGAGCTGTTTTTT. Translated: CASSTRDRGDANTGELFF.

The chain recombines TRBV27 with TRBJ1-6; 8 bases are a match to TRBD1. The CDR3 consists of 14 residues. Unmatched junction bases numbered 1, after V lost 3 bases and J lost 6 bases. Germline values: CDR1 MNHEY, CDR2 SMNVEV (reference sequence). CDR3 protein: CASSFGQGNSPLHF. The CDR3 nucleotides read TGTGCCAGCAGTTTCGGACAGGGTAATTCACCCCTCCACTTT.

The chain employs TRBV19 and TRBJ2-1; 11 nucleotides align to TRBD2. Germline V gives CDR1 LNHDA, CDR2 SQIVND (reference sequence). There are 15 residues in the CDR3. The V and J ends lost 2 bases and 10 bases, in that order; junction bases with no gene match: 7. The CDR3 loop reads CASSIILAGGGEQFF. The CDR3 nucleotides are TGTGCCAGTAGTATAATCCTAGCGGGGGGTGGCGAGCAGTTCTTC.

DNA of the CDR3: TGTGCCAGCAGCTTAAGGGGCAGTAACTATGGCTACACCTTC. Its translation is CASSLRGSNYGYTF. The J gene is TRBJ1-2, the V gene TRBV7-2; maybe TRBD1 (5 bases). Germline CDR1 is SGHTA and CDR2 is FQGNSA. The ends were cut back, 2 bases at V and 1 base at J, with 8 bases in the middle. The CDR3 consists of 14 residues.

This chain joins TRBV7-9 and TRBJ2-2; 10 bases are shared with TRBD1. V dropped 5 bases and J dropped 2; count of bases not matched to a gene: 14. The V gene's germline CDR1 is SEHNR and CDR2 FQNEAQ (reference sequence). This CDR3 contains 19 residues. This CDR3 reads CASSAIRDRGLLNTGELFF. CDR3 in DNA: TGTGCCAGCAGCGCAATCCGGGACAGGGGACTACTTAACACCGGGGAGCTGTTTTTT.

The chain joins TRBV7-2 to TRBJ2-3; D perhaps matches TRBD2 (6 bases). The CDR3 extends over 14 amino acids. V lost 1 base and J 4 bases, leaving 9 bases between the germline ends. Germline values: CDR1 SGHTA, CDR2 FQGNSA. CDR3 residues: CASSLVGGADTQYF. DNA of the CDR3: TGTGCCAGCAGCTTAGTGGGGGGAGCAGATACGCAGTATTTT.

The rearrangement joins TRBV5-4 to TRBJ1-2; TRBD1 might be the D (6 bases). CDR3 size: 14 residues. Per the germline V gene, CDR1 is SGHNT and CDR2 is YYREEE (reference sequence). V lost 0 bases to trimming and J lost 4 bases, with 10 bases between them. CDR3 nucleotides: TGTGCCAGCAGCTTGGCCGAGGGGGTCTATGGCTACACCTTC. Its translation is CASSLAEGVYGYTF.

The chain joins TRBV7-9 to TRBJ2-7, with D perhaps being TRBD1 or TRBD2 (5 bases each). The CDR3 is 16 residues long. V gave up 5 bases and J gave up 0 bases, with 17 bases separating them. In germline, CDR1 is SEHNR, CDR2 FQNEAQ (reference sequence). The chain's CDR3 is CASSTLGEYVSYEQYF. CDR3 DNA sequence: TGTGCCAGCAGCACCCTGGGGGAATACGTCTCCTACGAGCAGTACTTC. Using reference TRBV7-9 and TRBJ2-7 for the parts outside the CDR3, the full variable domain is DTGVSQNPRHKITKRGQNVTFRCDPISEHNRLYWYRQTLGQGPEFLTYFQNEAQLEKSRLLSDRFSAERPKGSFSTLEIQRTEQGDSAMYLCASSTLGEYVSYEQYFGPGTRLTVT.

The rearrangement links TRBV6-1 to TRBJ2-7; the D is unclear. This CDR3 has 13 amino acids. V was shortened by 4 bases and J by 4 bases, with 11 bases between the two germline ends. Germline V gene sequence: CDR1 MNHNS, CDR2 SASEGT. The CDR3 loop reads CASSVRYPYEQYF. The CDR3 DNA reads TGTGCCAGCAGTGTCAGGTACCCATACGAGCAGTACTTC.

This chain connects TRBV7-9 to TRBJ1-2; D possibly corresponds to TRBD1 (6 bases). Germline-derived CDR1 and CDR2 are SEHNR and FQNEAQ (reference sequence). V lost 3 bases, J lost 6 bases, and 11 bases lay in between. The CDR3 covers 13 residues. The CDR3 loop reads CASSFGGANGYTF. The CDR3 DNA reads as TGTGCCAGCAGCTTTGGGGGCGCGAATGGCTACACCTTC.

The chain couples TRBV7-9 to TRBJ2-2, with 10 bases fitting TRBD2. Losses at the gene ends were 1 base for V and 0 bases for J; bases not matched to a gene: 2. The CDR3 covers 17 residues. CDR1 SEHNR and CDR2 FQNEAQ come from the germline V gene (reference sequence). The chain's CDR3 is CASSLERGGPNTGELFF. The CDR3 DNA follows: TGTGCCAGCAGCTTAGAGCGGGGGGGCCCGAACACCGGGGAGCTGTTTTTT.

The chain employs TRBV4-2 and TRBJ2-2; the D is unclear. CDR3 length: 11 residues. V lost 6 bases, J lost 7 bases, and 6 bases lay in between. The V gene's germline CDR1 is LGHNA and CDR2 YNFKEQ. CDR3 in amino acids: CASRDDGELFF. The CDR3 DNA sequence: TGTGCCAGCAGGGACGACGGGGAGCTGTTTTTT.

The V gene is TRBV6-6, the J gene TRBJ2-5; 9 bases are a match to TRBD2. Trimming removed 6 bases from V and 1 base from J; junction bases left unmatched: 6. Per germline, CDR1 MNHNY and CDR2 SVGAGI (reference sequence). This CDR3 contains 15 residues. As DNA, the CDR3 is TGTGCCAGCAGCGACGGACTAGCGCCCCAAGAGACCCAGTACTTC. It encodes CASSDGLAPQETQYF.

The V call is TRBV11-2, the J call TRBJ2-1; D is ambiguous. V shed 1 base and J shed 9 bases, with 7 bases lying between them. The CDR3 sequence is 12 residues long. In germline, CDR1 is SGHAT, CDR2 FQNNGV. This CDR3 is CASSLAPLEQFF. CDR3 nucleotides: TGTGCCAGCAGCTTAGCCCCCCTTGAGCAGTTCTTC. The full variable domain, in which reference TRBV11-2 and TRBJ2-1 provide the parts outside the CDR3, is EAGVAQSPRYKIIEKRQSVAFWCNPISGHATLYWYQQILGQGPKLLIQFQNNGVVDDSQLPKDRFSAERLKGVDSTLKIQPAKLEDSAVYLCASSLAPLEQFFGPGTRLTVL.

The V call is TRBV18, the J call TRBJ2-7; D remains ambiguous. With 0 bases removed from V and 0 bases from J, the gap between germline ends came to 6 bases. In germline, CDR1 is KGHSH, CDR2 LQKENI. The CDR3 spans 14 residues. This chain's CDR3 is CASSPPRSSYEQYF. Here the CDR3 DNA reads TGTGCCAGCTCACCACCGAGGAGCTCCTACGAGCAGTACTTC. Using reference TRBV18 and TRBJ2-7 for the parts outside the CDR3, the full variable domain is NAGVMQNPRHLVRRRGQEARLRCSPMKGHSHVYWYRQLPEEGLKFMVYLQKENIIDESGMPKERFSAEFPKEGPSILRIQQVVRGDSAAYFCASSPPRSSYEQYFGPGTRLTVT.